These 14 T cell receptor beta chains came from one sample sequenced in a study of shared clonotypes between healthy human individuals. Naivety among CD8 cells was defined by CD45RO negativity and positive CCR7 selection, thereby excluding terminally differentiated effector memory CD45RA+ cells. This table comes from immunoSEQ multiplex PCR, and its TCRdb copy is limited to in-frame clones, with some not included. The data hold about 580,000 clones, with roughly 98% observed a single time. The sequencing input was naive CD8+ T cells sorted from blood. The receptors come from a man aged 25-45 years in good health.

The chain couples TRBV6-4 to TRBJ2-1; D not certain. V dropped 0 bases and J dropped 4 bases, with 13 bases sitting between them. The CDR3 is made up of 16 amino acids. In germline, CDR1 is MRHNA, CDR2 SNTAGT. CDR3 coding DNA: TGTGCCAGCAGTGACTCATCCAGCGCTTATTACAATGAGCAGTTCTTC. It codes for CASSDSSSAYYNEQFF.

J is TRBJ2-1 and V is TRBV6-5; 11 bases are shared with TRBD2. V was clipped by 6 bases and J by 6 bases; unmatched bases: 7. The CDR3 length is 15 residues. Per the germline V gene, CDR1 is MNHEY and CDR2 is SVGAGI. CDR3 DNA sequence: TGTGCCAGCAGGGCGGGGACTAGCGGCAGCAATGAGCAGTTCTTC. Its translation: CASRAGTSGSNEQFF.

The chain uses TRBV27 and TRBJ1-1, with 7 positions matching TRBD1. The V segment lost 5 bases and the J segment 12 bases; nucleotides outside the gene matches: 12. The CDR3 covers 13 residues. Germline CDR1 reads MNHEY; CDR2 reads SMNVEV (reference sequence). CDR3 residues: CASSRPGQLLPFF. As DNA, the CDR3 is TGTGCCAGCAGTCGGCCGGGACAGCTCCTGCCTTTCTTT.

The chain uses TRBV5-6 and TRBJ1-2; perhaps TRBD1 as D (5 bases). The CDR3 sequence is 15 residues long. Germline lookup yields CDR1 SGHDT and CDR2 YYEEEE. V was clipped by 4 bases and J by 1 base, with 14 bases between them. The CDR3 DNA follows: TGTGCCAGCAGCCCGAGGGGAGGCCGTAACTATGGCTACACCTTC. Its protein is CASSPRGGRNYGYTF.

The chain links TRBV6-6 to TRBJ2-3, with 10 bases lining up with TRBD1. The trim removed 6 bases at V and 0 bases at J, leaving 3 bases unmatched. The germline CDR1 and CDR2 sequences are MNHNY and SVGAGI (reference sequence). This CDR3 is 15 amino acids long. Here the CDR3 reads CASSDRGLSTDTQYF. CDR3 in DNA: TGTGCCAGCAGCGACAGGGGGCTAAGCACAGATACGCAGTATTTT.

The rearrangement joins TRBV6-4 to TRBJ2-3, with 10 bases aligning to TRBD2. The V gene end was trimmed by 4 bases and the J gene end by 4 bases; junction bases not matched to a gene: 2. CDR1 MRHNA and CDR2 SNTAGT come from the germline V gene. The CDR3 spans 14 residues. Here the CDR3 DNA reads TGTGCCAGCAGTGCAGGGACTAGCGCAGATACGCAGTATTTT. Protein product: CASSAGTSADTQYF.

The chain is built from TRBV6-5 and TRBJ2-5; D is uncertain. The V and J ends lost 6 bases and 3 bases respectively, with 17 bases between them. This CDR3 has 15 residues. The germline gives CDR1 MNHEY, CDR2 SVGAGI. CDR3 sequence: CASRKSDFWEETQYF. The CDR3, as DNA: TGTGCCAGCAGAAAGAGCGACTTCTGGGAAGAGACCCAGTACTTC.

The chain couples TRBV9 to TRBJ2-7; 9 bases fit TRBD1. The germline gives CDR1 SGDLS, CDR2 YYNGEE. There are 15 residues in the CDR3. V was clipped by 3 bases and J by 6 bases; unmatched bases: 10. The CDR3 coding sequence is TGTGCCAGCAGCGCCACCGGGACAGGGTTCTCCGAGCAGTACTTC. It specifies CASSATGTGFSEQYF.

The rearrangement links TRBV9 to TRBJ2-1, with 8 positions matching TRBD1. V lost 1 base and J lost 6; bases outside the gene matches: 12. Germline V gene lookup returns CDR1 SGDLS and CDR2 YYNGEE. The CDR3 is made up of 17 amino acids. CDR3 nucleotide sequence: TGTGCCAGCAGCGTACCCGCCGGGACAGGAAATTTCAATGAGCAGTTCTTC. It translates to CASSVPAGTGNFNEQFF.

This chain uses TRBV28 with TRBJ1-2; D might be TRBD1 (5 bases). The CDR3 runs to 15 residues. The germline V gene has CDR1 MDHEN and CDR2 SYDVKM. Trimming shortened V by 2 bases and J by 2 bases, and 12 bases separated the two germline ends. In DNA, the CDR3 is TGTGCCAGCAGTTTAAAGCTAGCAGGGAACTATGGCTACACCTTC. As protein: CASSLKLAGNYGYTF.

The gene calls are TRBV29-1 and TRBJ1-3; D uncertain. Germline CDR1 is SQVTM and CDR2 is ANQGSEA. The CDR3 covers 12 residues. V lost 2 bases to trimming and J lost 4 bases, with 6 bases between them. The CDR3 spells CSVELRGNTIYF. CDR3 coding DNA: TGCAGCGTTGAATTGAGGGGAAACACCATATATTTT.

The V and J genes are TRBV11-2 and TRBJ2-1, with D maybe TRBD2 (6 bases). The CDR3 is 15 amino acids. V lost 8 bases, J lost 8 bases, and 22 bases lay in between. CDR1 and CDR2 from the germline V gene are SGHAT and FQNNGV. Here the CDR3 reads CASLTGSPYTHEQFF. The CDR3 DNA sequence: TGTGCCAGCTTAACCGGGAGCCCCTATACGCATGAGCAGTTCTTC. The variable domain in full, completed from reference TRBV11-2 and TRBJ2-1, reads EAGVAQSPRYKIIEKRQSVAFWCNPISGHATLYWYQQILGQGPKLLIQFQNNGVVDDSQLPKDRFSAERLKGVDSTLKIQPAKLEDSAVYLCASLTGSPYTHEQFFGPGTRLTVL.

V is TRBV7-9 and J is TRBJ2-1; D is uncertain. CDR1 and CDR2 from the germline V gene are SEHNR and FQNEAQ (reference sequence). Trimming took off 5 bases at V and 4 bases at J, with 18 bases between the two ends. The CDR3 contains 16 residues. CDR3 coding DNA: TGTGCCAGCAGCCCAGTGCTCGCCGTTGCGTACAATGAGCAGTTCTTC. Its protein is CASSPVLAVAYNEQFF.

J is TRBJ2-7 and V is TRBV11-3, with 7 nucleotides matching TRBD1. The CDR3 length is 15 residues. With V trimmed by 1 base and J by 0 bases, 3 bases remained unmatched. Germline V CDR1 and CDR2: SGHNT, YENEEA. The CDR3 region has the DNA TGTGCCAGCAGCTTAGGGCCAGGGGGCTCCTACGAGCAGTACTTC. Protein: CASSLGPGGSYEQYF. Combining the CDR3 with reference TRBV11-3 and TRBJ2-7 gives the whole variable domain EAGVVQSPRYKIIEKKQPVAFWCNPISGHNTLYWYLQNLGQGPELLIRYENEEAVDDSQLPKDRFSAERLKGVDSTLKIQPAELGDSAVYLCASSLGPGGSYEQYFGPGTRLTVT.